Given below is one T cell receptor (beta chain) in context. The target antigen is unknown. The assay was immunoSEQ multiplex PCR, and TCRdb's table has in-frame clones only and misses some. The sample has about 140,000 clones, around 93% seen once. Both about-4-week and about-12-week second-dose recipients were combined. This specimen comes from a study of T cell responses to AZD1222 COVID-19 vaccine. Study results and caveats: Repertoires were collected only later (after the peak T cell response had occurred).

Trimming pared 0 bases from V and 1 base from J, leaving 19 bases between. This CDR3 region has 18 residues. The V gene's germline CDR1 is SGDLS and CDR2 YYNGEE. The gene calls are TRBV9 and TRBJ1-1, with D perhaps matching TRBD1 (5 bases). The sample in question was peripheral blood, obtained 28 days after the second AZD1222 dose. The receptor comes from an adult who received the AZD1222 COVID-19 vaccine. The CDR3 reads CASSVGFVGARENTEAFF. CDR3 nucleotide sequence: TGTGCCAGCAGCGTAGGTTTCGTCGGGGCTCGGGAGAACACTGAAGCTTTCTTT.